This T cell receptor (beta chain) was sequenced during a study of blood T cell repertoires in COVID-19. Study context: COVID-19 samples collected from the United States, Italy and Spain covered acute and convalescent phases. PBMCs, B-cell-depleted T cells, or T cells provided the cDNA or gDNA that made up the material.

Data came from immunoSEQ multiplex PCR; TCRdb stores just in-frame clones and leaves some out. The data hold some 270,000 clones, with around nine tenths observed a single time. Germline CDR1 SGHVS, CDR2 FQNEAQ. V shed 3 bases, J shed 7 bases, and the junction held 11 bases outside the gene matches. CDR3 length equals 17 residues. The sequencing input was peripheral blood. The receptor was derived from a man aged 40-50 years with active or convalescent COVID-19. The chain employs TRBV7-8 and TRBJ2-3; 12 nucleotides agree with TRBD2. CDR3 DNA sequence: TGTGCCAGCAGCTTGGGTCCCCCCGGACTAGCGGGGTATACGCAGTATTTT. This sequence encodes CASSLGPPGLAGYTQYF.